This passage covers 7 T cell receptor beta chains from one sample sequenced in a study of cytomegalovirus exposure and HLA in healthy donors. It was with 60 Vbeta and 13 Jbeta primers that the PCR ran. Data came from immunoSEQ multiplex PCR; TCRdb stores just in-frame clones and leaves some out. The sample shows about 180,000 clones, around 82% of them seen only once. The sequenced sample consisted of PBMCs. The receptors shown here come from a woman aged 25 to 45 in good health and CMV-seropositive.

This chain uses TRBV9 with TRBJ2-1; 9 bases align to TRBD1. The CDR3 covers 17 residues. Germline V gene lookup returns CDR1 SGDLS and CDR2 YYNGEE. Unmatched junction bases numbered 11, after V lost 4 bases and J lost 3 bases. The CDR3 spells CASSTRTGTGIYNEQFF. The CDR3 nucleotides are TGTGCCAGCAGCACCCGAACCGGGACAGGGATCTACAATGAGCAGTTCTTC. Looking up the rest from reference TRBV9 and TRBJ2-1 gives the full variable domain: DSGVTQTPKHLITATGQRVTLRCSPRSGDLSVYWYQQSLDQGLQFLIQYYNGEERAKGNILERFSAQQFPDLHSELNLSSLELGDSALYFCASSTRTGTGIYNEQFFGPGTRLTVL.

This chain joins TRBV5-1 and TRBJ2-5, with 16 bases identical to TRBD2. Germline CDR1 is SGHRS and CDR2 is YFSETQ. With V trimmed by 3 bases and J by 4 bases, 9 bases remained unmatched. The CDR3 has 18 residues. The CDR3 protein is CASSYSTGTSGGAETQYF. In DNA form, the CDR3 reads TGCGCCAGCAGCTACAGTACCGGGACTAGCGGGGGGGCAGAGACCCAGTACTTC.

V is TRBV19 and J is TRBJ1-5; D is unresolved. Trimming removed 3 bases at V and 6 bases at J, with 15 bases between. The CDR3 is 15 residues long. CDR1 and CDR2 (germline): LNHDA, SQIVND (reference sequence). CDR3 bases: TGTGCCAGTAGTATGGAGTTGGACTGGGGTCAGCCCCAGCATTTT. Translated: CASSMELDWGQPQHF.

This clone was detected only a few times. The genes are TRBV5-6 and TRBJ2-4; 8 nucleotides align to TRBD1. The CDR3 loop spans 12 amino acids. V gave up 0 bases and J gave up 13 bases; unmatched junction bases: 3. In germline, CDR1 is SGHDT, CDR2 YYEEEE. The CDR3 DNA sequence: TGTGCCAGCAGCTTGGGGACAGGGCCACAGTACTTC. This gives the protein CASSLGTGPQYF.

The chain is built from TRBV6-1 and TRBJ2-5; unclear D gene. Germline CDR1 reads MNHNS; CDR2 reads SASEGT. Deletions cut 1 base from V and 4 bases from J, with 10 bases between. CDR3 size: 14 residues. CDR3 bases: TGTGCCAGCAGTGAAGTATGGGCCGCAGAGACCCAGTACTTC. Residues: CASSEVWAAETQYF.

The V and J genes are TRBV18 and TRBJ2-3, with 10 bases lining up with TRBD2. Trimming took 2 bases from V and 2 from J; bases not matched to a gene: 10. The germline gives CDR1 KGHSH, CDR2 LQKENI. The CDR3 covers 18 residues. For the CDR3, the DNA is TGTGCCAGCTCACCAATGGCTAGCGGGGGCCTCTCCACAGATACGCAGTATTTT. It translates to CASSPMASGGLSTDTQYF.

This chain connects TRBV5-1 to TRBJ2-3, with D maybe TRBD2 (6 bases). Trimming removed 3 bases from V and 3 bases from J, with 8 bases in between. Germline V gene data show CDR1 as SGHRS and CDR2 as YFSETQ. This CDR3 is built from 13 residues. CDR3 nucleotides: TGCGCCAGCAGCTCTAGCGCAACAGATACGCAGTATTTT. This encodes CASSSSATDTQYF.